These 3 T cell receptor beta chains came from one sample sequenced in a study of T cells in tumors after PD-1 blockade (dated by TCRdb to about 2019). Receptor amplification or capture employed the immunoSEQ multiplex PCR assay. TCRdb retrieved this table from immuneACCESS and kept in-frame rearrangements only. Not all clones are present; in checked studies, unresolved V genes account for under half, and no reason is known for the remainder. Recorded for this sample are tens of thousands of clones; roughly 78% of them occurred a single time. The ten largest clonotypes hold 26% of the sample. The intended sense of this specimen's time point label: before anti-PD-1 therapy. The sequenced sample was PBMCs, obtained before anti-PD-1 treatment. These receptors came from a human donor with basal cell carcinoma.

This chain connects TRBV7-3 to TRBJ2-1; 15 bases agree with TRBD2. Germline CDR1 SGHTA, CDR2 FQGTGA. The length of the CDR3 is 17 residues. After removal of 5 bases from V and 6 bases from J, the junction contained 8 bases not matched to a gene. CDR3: CASSLGLAGGKINEQFF. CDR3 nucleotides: TGTGCCAGCAGCCTTGGACTAGCGGGGGGGAAAATCAATGAGCAGTTCTTC.

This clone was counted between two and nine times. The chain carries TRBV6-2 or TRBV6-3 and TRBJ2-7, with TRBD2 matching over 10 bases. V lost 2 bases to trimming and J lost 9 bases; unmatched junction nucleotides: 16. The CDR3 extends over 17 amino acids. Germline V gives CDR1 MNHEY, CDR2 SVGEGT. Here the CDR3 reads CASSYPLPGLASQGQYF. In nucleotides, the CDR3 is TGTGCCAGCAGTTACCCTCTGCCGGGACTAGCGAGCCAGGGGCAGTACTTC.

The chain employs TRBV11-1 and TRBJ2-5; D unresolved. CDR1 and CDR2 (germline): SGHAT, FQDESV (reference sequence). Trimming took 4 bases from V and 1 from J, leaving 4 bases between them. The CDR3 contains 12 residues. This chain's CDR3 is CASSYLQETQYF. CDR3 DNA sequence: TGTGCCAGCAGCTATCTCCAAGAGACCCAGTACTTC.